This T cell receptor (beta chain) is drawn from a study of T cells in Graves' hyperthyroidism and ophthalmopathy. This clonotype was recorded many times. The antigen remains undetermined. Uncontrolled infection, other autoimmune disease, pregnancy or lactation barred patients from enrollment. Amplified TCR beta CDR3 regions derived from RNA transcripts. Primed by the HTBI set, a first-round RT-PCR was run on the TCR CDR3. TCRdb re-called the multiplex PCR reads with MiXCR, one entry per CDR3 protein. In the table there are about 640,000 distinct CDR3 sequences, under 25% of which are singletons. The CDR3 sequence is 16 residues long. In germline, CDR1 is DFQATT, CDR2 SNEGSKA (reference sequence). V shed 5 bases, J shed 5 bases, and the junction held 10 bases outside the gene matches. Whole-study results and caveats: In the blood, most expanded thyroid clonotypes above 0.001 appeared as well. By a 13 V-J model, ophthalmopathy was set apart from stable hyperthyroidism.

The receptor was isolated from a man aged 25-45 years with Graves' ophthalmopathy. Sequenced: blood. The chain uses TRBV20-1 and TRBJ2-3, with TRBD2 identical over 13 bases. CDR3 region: CSALLWTSGRKDTQYF. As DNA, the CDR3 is TGCAGTGCTCTACTTTGGACTAGCGGGAGAAAAGATACGCAGTATTTT.